This paragraph covers one T cell receptor (beta chain) sequence. What it binds is unknown. These data are taken from a study of T cells after yellow fever vaccination. Whole-study results and caveats: Researchers noted that a small share of clonotypes showed up in both CD4 and CD8 compartments. Booster sampling recovered most clones from primary vaccination (under 98% CD4, roughly 88% CD8).

TCRdb re-called the 5' RACE reads through MiXCR, storing one row per CDR3 protein. The sample includes nearly 350,000 distinct CDR3 sequences, roughly 8.6% of them seen just once. The junction had 7 bases not matched to a gene; V was cut back by 6 bases and J by 2 bases. This CDR3 contains 14 residues. Germline values: CDR1 DFQATT, CDR2 SNEGSKA (reference sequence). This receptor was identified in a man younger than 35 who received the YFV17D yellow fever vaccine. This chain links TRBV20-1 with TRBJ2-3, with 8 bases fitting TRBD2. Here the sequenced sample was PBMCs, taken approximately 40 days after the first yellow fever vaccination. CDR3 sequence: CSAQRGPPTDTQYF. In DNA, the CDR3 is TGCAGTGCCCAGCGGGGGCCCCCCACAGATACGCAGTATTTT.